A selection of T cell receptor beta chains follows, all from one sample in a study of tumor and adjacent non-tumor tissue in lung cancer. TCRdb re-called the multiplex PCR reads with MiXCR, one entry per CDR3 protein. The table lists 65,000 to 75,000 distinct CDR3 sequences, 73% of them singletons, with 28% in the top ten. The sample consisted of lung tumor tissue. These receptors originate from a man between 60 and 75 years old with non-small cell lung cancer. Both conserved end residues are part of each CDR3. A D gene is named only where the DNA matches it firmly. Rows may omit the clone size; those that give it use once, few, many or a size class.

v_gene	abundance	j_gene	d_gene	CDR3aa	CDR3nt
TRBV6-1	NA	TRBJ1-5	NA	CASAEDTRQPQHF	TGTGCCAGCGCGGAAGATACGCGTCAGCCCCAGCATTTT
TRBV14	NA	TRBJ1-1	NA	CASSRILPGVSITEAFF	TGTGCCAGCAGCCGAATACTCCCAGGGGTTAGTATCACTGAAGCTTTCTTT
TRBV20-1	NA	TRBJ2-5	NA	CGALGRQETQYF	TGCGGTGCCCTGGGACGGCAAGAGACTCAGTACTTC
TRBV19	few	TRBJ1-5	TRBD1	CASSMGTASNQPQHF	TGTGCCAGTAGTATGGGGACAGCTAGCAATCAGCCCCAGCATTTT
TRBV29-1	NA	TRBJ2-1	NA	CSVEGEYRNDLSNEQFF	TGCAGCGTTGAAGGAGAATACCGGAACGACCTTTCCAATGAGCAGTTCTTC
TRBV12-3/TRBV12-4	NA	TRBJ1-5	TRBD1	CAISADRGRPQHF	TGTGCCATCAGTGCGGACAGGGGACGGCCCCAGCATTTT
TRBV6-1	NA	TRBJ1-5	NA	CDSRRAGGWPQHF	TGTGACAGCAGACGGGCCGGTGGCTGGCCCCAACATTTT
TRBV6-7	NA	TRBJ2-3	NA	CASSYTSRKAADTQYF	TGTGCCAGCAGTTATACGAGCAGGAAGGCGGCAGATACGCAGTATTTT
TRBV11-3	NA	TRBJ2-5	TRBD2	CACSPSGAGETQYF	TGTGCCTGCAGTCCTAGCGGGGCCGGGGAGACCCAGTACTTT
TRBV15	many	TRBJ2-5	TRBD2	CATSNQLAGEETQYF	TGTGCCACCTCAAACCAACTAGCGGGAGAAGAGACCCAGTACTTC
TRBV6-1	NA	TRBJ2-3	TRBD1	CASSEEGHGTDTRYF	TGTGCTAGCAGTGAAGAGGGACATGGGACAGATACGCGGTATTTT
TRBV6-5	NA	TRBJ2-6	NA	CASMGLSGANLLTF	TGTGCCAGCATGGGCCTTTCTGGGGCCAACCTCCTGACTTTC
TRBV20-1	NA	TRBJ1-6	TRBD1	CSARRPGGLPPLHF	TGCAGTGCTAGACGACCAGGGGGTCTACCACCCCTCCACTTT
TRBV5-5	NA	TRBJ2-2	NA	CACSFVGDSGELFF	TGTGCCTGCAGCTTCGTGGGGGATTCCGGGGAGCTGTTTTTT
TRBV5-5	NA	TRBJ2-3	NA	CERSLGGVGDTQYF	TGTGAGAGGAGCTTGGGCGGCGTTGGGGATACACAGTATTTT
TRBV29-1	NA	TRBJ1-1	NA	CSAAPLPDEASF	TGCAGCGCCGCTCCCCTTCCCGATGAAGCTTCCTTT
TRBV6-6	NA	TRBJ2-7	NA	CASTAGPTSEQYF	TGTGCCTCTACTGCAGGACCGACCTCCGAGCAATACTTC
TRBV6-5	few	TRBJ2-2	NA	CVSSYKGGGELFF	TGTGTCAGCAGTTACAAGGGGGGCGGAGAACTGTTTTTT
TRBV29-1	NA	TRBJ2-4	NA	CSVETEGTIGENIQYF	TGCAGCGTTGAAACCGAAGGAACTATCGGCGAAAACATTCAGTACTTC
TRBV29-1	once	TRBJ2-1	NA	CSVDGVSGSSFNEQFF	TGCAGCGTTGATGGAGTTAGCGGCAGCTCCTTCAATGAGCAGTTCTTC
TRBV10-2	NA	TRBJ2-7	NA	CASSGGRRNEKYF	TGCGCCAGCAGTGGCGGCAGGCGCAACGAGAAGTACTTC
TRBV6-2/TRBV6-3	NA	TRBJ2-3	NA	CARIGSSRDTQYF	TGTGCCCGTATCGGGAGTAGCAGAGATACACAGTATTTT
TRBV6-1	NA	TRBJ2-4	NA	CVTSEREGLRKNIQYF	TGTGTCACCTCGGAGCGAGAGGGCCTGCGCAAAAACATTCAGTACTTC
TRBV28	NA	TRBJ1-5	NA	CASRSTTPELDGQPQHF	TGTGCCAGCCGATCTACTACTCCAGAGCTGGACGGTCAGCCCCAACATTTT
TRBV7-8	NA	TRBJ2-1	NA	CASSCGPTYNEQFF	TGTGCCAGCAGCTGCGGGCCTACCTACAATGAGCAGTTCTTC
TRBV10-2	NA	TRBJ1-5	NA	CANTRNTGQPQHF	TGCGCCAACACTCGAAACACGGGACAGCCCCAGCATTTT
TRBV29-1	medium-sized	TRBJ2-1	NA	CSATEYNEQFF	TGCAGCGCTACCGAGTACAATGAGCAGTTCTTC
TRBV28	NA	TRBJ2-4	TRBD1	CASSKYRGSGLYF	TGTGCCAGCAGCAAATACAGGGGGTCCGGTTTGTACTTC
TRBV12-3/TRBV12-4	NA	TRBJ2-7	NA	CASSHRDPASYEQYF	TGTGCCAGCAGTCATCGGGACCCGGCCTCCTACGAGCAATACTTC
TRBV20-1	NA	TRBJ2-7	NA	CIARESAIVPYEQYF	TGCATTGCTAGAGAAAGCGCGATAGTGCCCTACGAGCAGTATTTC
TRBV14	NA	TRBJ2-7	NA	CTSSPGHNYEQYF	TGTACCAGCAGCCCCGGACACAACTACGAGCAGTACTTC
TRBV10-1	NA	TRBJ2-7	NA	CVSSELRDEQYF	TGCGTCAGCAGCGAGTTGAGAGACGAGCAGTACTTC
TRBV29-1	many	TRBJ2-7	NA	CSVGEAYEQYF	TGCAGCGTTGGAGAGGCCTACGAGCAGTACTTC
TRBV9	NA	TRBJ2-3	NA	CASSVPRTTGEGDTQYF	TGTGCCAGCAGCGTACCACGAACAACGGGAGAAGGGGATACGCAGTATTTT
TRBV5-5	NA	TRBJ2-1	NA	CTSSLRLPRWEQFF	TGTACCAGCAGTTTGAGACTCCCGAGGTGGGAGCAGTTCTTC
TRBV10-1	many	TRBJ2-7	TRBD1	CASSDGDRGYEQYF	TGCGCCAGCAGTGATGGGGACAGGGGCTACGAGCAGTACTTC
TRBV11-1	NA	TRBJ2-2	NA	CAGRCTSGTGELFF	TGTGCCGGCAGGTGTACTAGTGGCACCGGGGAGCTGTTTTTT
TRBV24-1	few	TRBJ2-1	TRBD2	CATSAGTSTHEQLF	TGTGCCACCAGTGCCGGGACTAGCACCCATGAGCAGCTCTTC
TRBV20-1	NA	TRBJ1-1	NA	CSAESGQNEAFF	TGCAGTGCCGAGTCGGGGCAGAATGAAGCCTTCTTT
TRBV29-1	NA	TRBJ2-7	NA	CSVIDTGTYEQYF	TGCAGCGTTATTGACACTGGAACCTACGAGCAGTACTTC
TRBV29-1	many	TRBJ2-2	TRBD2	CSVEKRENTGELFF	TGCAGCGTTGAAAAGCGGGAGAACACCGGGGAGCTGTTTTTT
TRBV5-5	NA	TRBJ2-7	NA	CVSSLAAGGKQYF	TGTGTCAGCAGCTTGGCCGCAGGAGGCAAGCAGTACTTC
TRBV6-5	NA	TRBJ1-6	NA	CTSSTGTLSSYNSSLHF	TGTACCAGCAGCACTGGGACTTTGAGCTCCTATAATTCATCCCTCCACTTT
TRBV6-1	NA	TRBJ2-6	TRBD1	CASSATGMTGANVLSF	TGTGCCAGCAGTGCGACAGGGATGACTGGGGCCAACGTCCTGAGTTTC
TRBV29-1	NA	TRBJ2-7	NA	CSVVGHGFTYEQYF	TGCAGCGTTGTAGGTCATGGGTTTACCTACGAGCAGTACTTC
TRBV6-6	NA	TRBJ1-1	NA	CVSRPHGMAEAFF	TGTGTCAGCAGGCCCCATGGGATGGCTGAAGCTTTCTTT
TRBV29-1	medium-sized	TRBJ2-1	TRBD1	CSVRPGQGAHEQFF	TGCAGCGTCCGACCGGGACAGGGGGCTCATGAGCAGTTCTTC
TRBV6-1	medium-sized	TRBJ1-6	NA	CASSETLPGYNSPLHF	TGTGCCAGCAGTGAAACCCTCCCGGGCTATAATTCACCCCTCCACTTT